The following is a T cell receptor (beta chain) sequence with its context. Assay: immunoSEQ multiplex PCR; the TCRdb copy retains only in-frame clones and omits some. The sample includes about 60,000 clones, approximately 95% of them seen just once. This sample was included in a study of control samples from healthy donors and cancer patients. This clonotype was obtained from a woman younger than 30 in good health. Sequencing was carried out using blood.

The CDR3 sequence is CASSRGQGTYEQYF. As DNA, the CDR3 is TGCGCCAGCAGCCGCGGACAGGGAACCTACGAGCAGTACTTC. V usage is TRBV5-1 and J usage is TRBJ2-7; 8 bases align to TRBD1. Germline V gene data show CDR1 as SGHRS and CDR2 as YFSETQ. CDR3 length equals 14 residues. V lost 4 bases to trimming and J lost 2 bases; unmatched junction nucleotides: 5.